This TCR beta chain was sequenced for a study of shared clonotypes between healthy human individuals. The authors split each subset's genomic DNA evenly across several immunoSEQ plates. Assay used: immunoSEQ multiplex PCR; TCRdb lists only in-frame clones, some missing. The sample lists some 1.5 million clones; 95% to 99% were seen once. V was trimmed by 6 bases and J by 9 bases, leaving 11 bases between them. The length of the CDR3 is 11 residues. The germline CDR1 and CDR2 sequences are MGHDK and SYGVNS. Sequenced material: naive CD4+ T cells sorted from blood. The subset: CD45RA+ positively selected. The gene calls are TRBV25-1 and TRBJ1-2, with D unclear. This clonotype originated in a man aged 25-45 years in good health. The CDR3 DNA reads TGTGCCAGCAGGGGTAGCCTAAGCTACACCTTC. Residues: CASRGSLSYTF.